This is a list of T cell receptor beta chains from one sample in a study of control samples from healthy donors and cancer patients. Sequenced by immunoSEQ multiplex PCR; TCRdb stores in-frame clones only, minus some. The repertoire holds about 150,000 clones, with around 90% as singletons. Sequencing was carried out using blood. Source of these receptors: a man in his thirties or forties in good health. Each CDR3 is given with its conserved first and last residue. The D gene is left open where the match is weak. Only part of the rows carry a size: once, few, many, or a class if the clone is expanded.

TRBJ2-1 | once | TRBV12-3/TRBV12-4 | - | CASSESGNEQFF | TGTGCCAGCAGTGAGAGTGGGAATGAGCAGTTCTTC
TRBJ2-7 | - | TRBV18 | TRBD1 | CASSGGQGTYEQYF | TGTGCCAGCTCAGGCGGACAGGGCACCTACGAGCAGTACTTC
TRBJ2-7 | - | TRBV30 | - | CAWSVWGRLYEQYF | TGTGCCTGGAGTGTCTGGGGAAGGCTGTACGAGCAGTACTTC
TRBJ2-2 | - | TRBV10-3 | - | CATGRAANTGELFF | TGTGCCACGGGCCGGGCCGCGAACACCGGGGAGCTGTTTTTT
TRBJ2-7 | - | TRBV4-3 | - | CASSQDLLMGGHYEQYF | TGCGCCAGCAGCCAAGATCTTCTCATGGGGGGCCACTACGAGCAGTACTTC
TRBJ2-7 | many | TRBV6-1 | TRBD1 | CASSEADFQWDRVREQYF | TGTGCCAGCAGTGAAGCGGATTTTCAGTGGGACAGGGTGCGCGAGCAGTACTTC
TRBJ2-7 | - | TRBV19 | - | CASGQGGTYEQYF | TGTGCCAGTGGACAGGGAGGGACCTACGAGCAGTACTTC
TRBJ1-4 | - | TRBV3-1/TRBV3-2 | TRBD1 | CASSRRDRGEKLFF | TGTGCCAGCAGTCGCCGGGACAGGGGTGAAAAACTGTTTTTT
TRBJ2-7 | - | TRBV21-1 | - | CASRWTAGHSYEQYF | TGTGCCAGCCGCTGGACAGCGGGGCACTCCTACGAGCAGTACTTC
TRBJ1-2 | - | TRBV6-5 | - | CASRIGRDYGYTF | TGTGCCAGCAGGATCGGACGGGACTATGGCTACACCTTC
TRBJ1-5 | few | TRBV7-9 | - | CASSTRADTDQPQHF | TGTGCCAGCAGCACAAGGGCGGACACCGATCAGCCCCAGCATTTT
TRBJ1-6 | - | TRBV27 | TRBD1 | CASSGHGTVDSPLHF | TGTGCCAGCAGTGGACATGGGACAGTGGATTCACCCCTCCACTTT
TRBJ1-1 | - | TRBV4-3 | - | CASSQVRGTEAFF | TGCGCCAGCAGCCAAGTAAGGGGAACTGAAGCTTTCTTT
TRBJ2-7 | - | TRBV11-3 | - | CASSFDSTYEQYF | TGTGCCAGCAGCTTCGACAGTACCTACGAGCAGTACTTC
TRBJ1-3 | - | TRBV7-3 | - | CASSSRLGGVSGNTIYF | TGTGCCAGCAGCTCCCGCCTAGGAGGGGTCTCTGGAAACACCATATATTTT
TRBJ2-7 | - | TRBV3-1/TRBV3-2 | - | CASSLARGEQYF | TGTGCCAGCAGCCTGGCCAGGGGCGAGCAGTACTTC
TRBJ2-1 | - | TRBV19 | - | CASTLEGEQFF | TGTGCCAGTACCTTGGAGGGAGAGCAGTTCTTC
TRBJ2-7 | - | TRBV7-2 | - | CASSVDRSPSYEQYF | TGTGCCAGCAGCGTTGACAGGTCCCCCTCCTACGAGCAGTACTTC
TRBJ2-2 | few | TRBV5-1 | TRBD1 | CASSLQGVTGELFF | TGCGCCAGCAGCTTACAGGGGGTCACCGGGGAGCTGTTTTTT
TRBJ2-1 | - | TRBV7-3 | TRBD2 | CASSPSGRGYNEQFF | TGTGCCAGCAGCCCCAGCGGGAGGGGTTACAATGAGCAGTTCTTC
TRBJ2-1 | - | TRBV7-9 | - | CASSPGGDEQFF | TGTGCCAGCAGCCCCGGTGGGGATGAGCAGTTCTTC
TRBJ2-3 | - | TRBV29-1 | - | CSVDGSSETDTQYF | TGCAGCGTTGACGGGTCTAGTGAAACAGATACGCAGTATTTT
TRBJ2-5 | - | TRBV7-9 | TRBD1 | CASSFYQGASEETQYF | TGTGCCAGCAGCTTTTATCAGGGGGCAAGCGAAGAGACCCAGTACTTC
TRBJ2-1 | - | TRBV7-9 | - | CASSLHGGFYNEQFF | TGTGCCAGCAGCTTACACGGGGGATTCTACAATGAGCAGTTCTTC
TRBJ2-1 | - | TRBV7-8 | - | CASSLRLAHEQFF | TGTGCCAGCAGCTTACGCCTAGCTCATGAGCAGTTCTTC
TRBJ2-7 | - | TRBV2 | TRBD2 | CASSETASGVAEQYF | TGTGCCAGCAGTGAAACTGCCAGCGGGGTTGCCGAGCAGTACTTC
TRBJ2-7 | - | TRBV4-1 | - | CASSQRVDYEQYF | TGCGCCAGCAGCCAAAGGGTGGACTACGAGCAGTACTTC
TRBJ2-7 | - | TRBV7-2 | - | CASSLGQEPYEQYF | TGTGCCAGCAGCTTAGGCCAGGAACCCTACGAGCAGTACTTC
TRBJ1-3 | - | TRBV4-3 | TRBD1 | CASSQGFGRGNTIYF | TGCGCCAGCAGCCAGGGCTTTGGCAGGGGGAACACCATATATTTT
TRBJ2-1 | few | TRBV14 | TRBD2 | CASSQHELAGYNEQFF | TGTGCCAGCAGCCAACACGAATTAGCGGGTTACAATGAGCAGTTCTTC
TRBJ2-3 | - | TRBV7-8 | TRBD2 | CASSGGRTDTQYF | TGTGCCAGCAGCGGCGGGAGAACAGATACGCAGTATTTT
TRBJ1-1 | - | TRBV6-5 | TRBD1 | CASSSRQGAAEAFF | TGTGCCAGCAGTTCCCGACAGGGGGCGGCTGAAGCTTTCTTT
TRBJ1-5 | - | TRBV5-4 | - | CASSLGAGPPQHF | TGTGCCAGCAGCTTGGGGGCTGGGCCGCCCCAGCATTTT
TRBJ2-3 | - | TRBV12-5 | - | CASGLGTEGTDTQYF | TGTGCTAGTGGTTTGGGGACTGAGGGCACAGATACGCAGTATTTT
TRBJ2-7 | - | TRBV9 | - | CASSSRDFSYEQYF | TGTGCCAGCAGCTCCAGGGATTTCTCCTACGAGCAGTACTTC
TRBJ2-7 | medium-sized | TRBV4-2 | TRBD2 | CASSPTSGGASYEQYF | TGTGCCAGCAGCCCGACTAGCGGGGGGGCCTCCTACGAGCAGTACTTC